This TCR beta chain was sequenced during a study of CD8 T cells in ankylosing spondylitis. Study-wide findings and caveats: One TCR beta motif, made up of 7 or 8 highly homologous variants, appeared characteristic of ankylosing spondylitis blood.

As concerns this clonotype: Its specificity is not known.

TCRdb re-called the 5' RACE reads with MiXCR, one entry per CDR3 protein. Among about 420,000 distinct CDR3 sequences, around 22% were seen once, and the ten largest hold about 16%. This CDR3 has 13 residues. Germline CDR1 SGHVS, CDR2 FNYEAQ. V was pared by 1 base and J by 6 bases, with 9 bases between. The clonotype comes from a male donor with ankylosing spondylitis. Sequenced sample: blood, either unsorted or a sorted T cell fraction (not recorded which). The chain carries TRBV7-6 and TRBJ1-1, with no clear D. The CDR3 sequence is CASSLDGRSEAFF. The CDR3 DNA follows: TGTGCCAGCAGCTTAGACGGGAGGTCTGAAGCTTTCTTT.